The TCR beta chain under discussion was sequenced for a study of neurological immune-mediated disorders. Study-level results: None of the CDR3 amino acid sequences of expanded clones were shared across subjects, and this suggested private repertoires in all groups.

This CDR3 is built from 15 residues. Deletions cut 5 bases from V and 3 bases from J, with 14 bases between. Germline CDR1 is SGHTA and CDR2 is FQGNSA. This clonotype was picked up many times. Its antigen is not identified. The cDNA was generated by 5'RACE with 10-nucleotide random UMIs. From 15-18 subjects, every sequencing run obtained over 160 million TCR-beta sequences. TCRdb ran MiXCR on the 5' RACE reads and lists one entry per CDR3 protein. This table has 30,000 or so distinct CDR3 sequences, more than 4% appearing once. The sorted-subset TCR libraries were prepared using 800,000 to 1,000,000 CD4+ or CD8+ T cells as the starting material.

The chain employs TRBV7-2 and TRBJ1-5; the D is unclear. This receptor was obtained from a middle-aged woman in good health. Sequencing was performed on CD4+ T cells from blood. CDR3 nucleotide sequence: TGTGCCAGCAGCCCCCCGGGCAGTTCCAATCAGCCCCAGCATTTT. Translation gives CASSPPGSSNQPQHF.